Sequencing of this TCR beta chain was carried out in a study of T cell responses to AZD1222 COVID-19 vaccine (dated by TCRdb to about 2021). About the investigation overall: A total of just over 230 trial participants underwent TCR sequencing, of whom some 210 received two doses of AZD1222 and roughly 25 received two doses of the MenACWY control vaccine. Trial participants were enrolled into age subgroups of 18-55, 56-69 and 70-plus years, which contained 148, 28 and 57 TCR-sequenced participants, respectively. General conclusions and limits of the study: After two AZD1222 doses, both the breadth and the depth of spike-specific TCRs were significantly higher than at day 0 and than in MenACWY recipients. Participants were mostly white British and included more females than males, and it was suggested by the authors that clonal diversity may have been underestimated. Because no samples from the day 14 peak response were available, repertoires could be characterized only after the peak T cell response. Conclusions about previously exposed vaccinees are limited, since just a handful of AZD1222 recipients were seropositive for SARS-CoV-2 at baseline. Reportedly, almost half of the unique spike-specific TCRs recognized epitopes lying outside the regions that are mutated in the B.1.351 and B.1.1.7 variants. The 56-69-year group was small, and its depth increase did not reach significance, likely because of low power. The vaccine-associated CD4 TCRs covered the entire spike protein, and the dominant responses fell in regions 160-218 and 743-854.

This sample's time point label indicates: about 28 days (+/-7) after the second vaccine dose. AZD1222 recipients given second doses at about 4 weeks or at about 12 weeks were pooled, since spike-specific TCR depth and breadth were not found to differ between the two schedules. The vaccinee samples were drawn from two UK trials, COV001 and COV002, one of which was a single-blind randomized controlled phase 2/3 trial testing AZD1222 (ChAdOx1 nCoV-19) in healthy adults. For TCRbeta chain sequencing, PBMC samples from trial participants were taken at day 0 and at day 28 after the second dose. Remarks on this clone: Its antigen is still unknown. Qualities for individual bases were not recorded, and no much larger clone is one base off. Other DNA sequences of this sample code for an identical CDR3.

The CDR3 regions of human TCRbeta chains were analyzed by immunosequencing. Concerning the study's data processing: Repertoire TCRs were checked for matches against a reference library of SARS-CoV-2-specific TCRs that had been generated using the MIRA antigen-specificity platform. Breadth was defined as the fraction of unique TCRs that were SARS-CoV-2-associated. Depth was defined as the fraction of total T cells that were SARS-CoV-2-associated. Using the MIRA data, each spike-specific TCR was mapped to the spike region that the TCR reacts to and placed in a CD4 or CD8 class. Log10-transformed breadth and depth values were compared by one-way ANOVA with Sidak's multiple comparisons tests. What TCRdb holds here is the immuneACCESS table cut down to in-frame rearrangements. Part of the clones is not present; checked against another copy, under half of the missing clones reflect an unresolved V gene, and the others are unexplained. Clone size and V and J calls were adopted from that table, with D and trimming inferred from the DNA. In all, the sample holds more than 100,000 clones, and approximately 92% of those were seen once. Around 1.9% of the sample is in the top ten clones.

The germline V gene specifies SGHRS as CDR1 and YFSETQ as CDR2. Unmatched junction bases come to 4, with V trimmed by 3 bases and J by 4 bases. From the cysteine through the phenylalanine, the CDR3 covers 14 amino acids. Left in the record is the CDR3 DNA by itself, 42 bases read in frame from the first base. The sequence was collected from an adult who received the AZD1222 COVID-19 vaccine. The starting material was peripheral blood, obtained 28 days after the second AZD1222 dose. This chain joins TRBV5-1 to TRBJ1-2, and 9 junction bases match TRBD1. The sequence in DNA is TGCGCCAGCAGCTCCGGACAGGGGAGCTATGGCTACACCTTC. This encodes CASSSGQGSYGYTF.